These 5 T cell receptor beta chains were sequenced from one sample in a study of cytomegalovirus exposure and HLA in healthy donors. It was with 60 Vbeta and 13 Jbeta primers that the PCR ran. Sequencing was performed with immunoSEQ multiplex PCR; in TCRdb, only in-frame clones are kept and a portion is missing. The sample has some 160,000 clones; approximately 84% are singletons. Sample: PBMCs. Receptors originate from a male donor in good health and CMV-seropositive.

This clone was picked up one time. The chain carries TRBV2 and TRBJ2-5, with TRBD1 matching over 7 bases. Germline V CDR1 and CDR2: SNHLY, FYNNEI. This CDR3 comprises 11 residues. The trim removed 9 bases at V and 6 bases at J, leaving 4 bases unmatched. DNA for the CDR3: TGTGCCAGAGGGGGCGCGAAGACCCAGTACTTC. Translated, it gives CARGGAKTQYF.

A few counts support this clone. The chain is built from TRBV28 and TRBJ2-7; TRBD2 is a possible D gene (6 bases). This CDR3 spans 14 amino acids. V was cut by 4 bases and J by 4 bases, with 14 bases left in between. Germline V CDR1 and CDR2: MDHEN, SYDVKM. The CDR3 DNA reads TGTGCCAGCAGTTCCCGGAGGGGCGGGTACGAGCAGTACTTC. The encoded protein is CASSSRRGGYEQYF.

The chain employs TRBV2 and TRBJ1-4; 9 nucleotides match TRBD1. The trim removed 8 bases at V and 14 bases at J, leaving 3 bases unmatched. Germline V gene data show CDR1 as SNHLY and CDR2 as FYNNEI. This CDR3 spans 10 amino acids. The CDR3 DNA sequence: TGTGCCAGCCAGGGGACAGGGCTGTTTTTT. This translates into CASQGTGLFF.

The chain recombines TRBV11-2 with TRBJ2-7; D is unclear. The V gene's germline CDR1 is SGHAT and CDR2 FQNNGV. The CDR3 is 12 residues long. The V gene lost 5 bases and the J gene lost 3 bases, with 8 bases spanning the gap. The chain's CDR3 is CASSLSGYEQYF. DNA of the CDR3: TGTGCCAGCAGCCTTTCGGGCTACGAGCAGTACTTC.

This clone was observed a handful of times. Additional DNA sequences in this sample encode the identical CDR3. The CDR3 nucleotides are TGTGCCAGCAGTCCCTACACAGATACGCAGTATTTT. Its protein product is CASSPYTDTQYF. The rearrangement joins TRBV6-6 to TRBJ2-3; no definite D call. CDR3 length: 12 amino acids. Trimming pared 5 bases from V and 2 bases from J, leaving 5 bases between. Looked up from germline, CDR1 is MNHNY and CDR2 is SVGAGI (reference sequence).